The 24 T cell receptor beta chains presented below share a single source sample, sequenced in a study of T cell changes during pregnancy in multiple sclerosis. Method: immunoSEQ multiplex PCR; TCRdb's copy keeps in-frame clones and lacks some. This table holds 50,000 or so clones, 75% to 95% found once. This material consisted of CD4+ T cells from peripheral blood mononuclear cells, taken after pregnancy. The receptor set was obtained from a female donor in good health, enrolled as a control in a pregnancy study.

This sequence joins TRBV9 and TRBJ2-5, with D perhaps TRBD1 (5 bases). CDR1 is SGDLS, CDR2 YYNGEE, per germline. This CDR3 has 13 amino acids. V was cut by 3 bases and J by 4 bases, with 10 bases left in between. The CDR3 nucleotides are TGTGCCAGCAGCGAGGGGCAGGGAGAGACCCAGTACTTC. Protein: CASSEGQGETQYF.

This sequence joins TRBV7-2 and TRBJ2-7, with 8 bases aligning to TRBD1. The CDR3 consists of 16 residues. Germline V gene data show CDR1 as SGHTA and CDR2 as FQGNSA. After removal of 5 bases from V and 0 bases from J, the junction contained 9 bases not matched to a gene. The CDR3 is CASSRRTGQASYEQYF. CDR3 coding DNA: TGTGCCAGCAGCAGACGGACGGGACAGGCCTCCTACGAGCAGTACTTC.

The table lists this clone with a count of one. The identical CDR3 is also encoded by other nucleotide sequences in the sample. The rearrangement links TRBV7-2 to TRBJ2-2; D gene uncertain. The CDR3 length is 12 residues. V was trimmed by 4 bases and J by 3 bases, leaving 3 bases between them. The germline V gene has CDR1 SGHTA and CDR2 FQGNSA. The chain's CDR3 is CASSSYTGELFF. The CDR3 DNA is TGTGCCAGCAGCTCTTACACCGGGGAGCTGTTTTTT.

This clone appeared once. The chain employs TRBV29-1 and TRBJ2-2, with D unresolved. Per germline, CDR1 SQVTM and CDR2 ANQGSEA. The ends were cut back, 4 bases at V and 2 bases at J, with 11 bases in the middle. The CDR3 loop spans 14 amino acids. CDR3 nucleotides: TGCAGCGTTGTAAAACCAACTAACACCGGGGAGCTGTTTTTT. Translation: CSVVKPTNTGELFF.

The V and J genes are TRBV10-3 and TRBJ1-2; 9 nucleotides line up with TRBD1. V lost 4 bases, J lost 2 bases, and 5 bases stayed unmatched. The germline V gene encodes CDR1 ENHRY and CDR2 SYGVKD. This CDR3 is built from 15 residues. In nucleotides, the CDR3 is TGTGCCATCAGTGGGGGGACAGGGTTAAACTATGGCTACACCTTC. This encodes CAISGGTGLNYGYTF.

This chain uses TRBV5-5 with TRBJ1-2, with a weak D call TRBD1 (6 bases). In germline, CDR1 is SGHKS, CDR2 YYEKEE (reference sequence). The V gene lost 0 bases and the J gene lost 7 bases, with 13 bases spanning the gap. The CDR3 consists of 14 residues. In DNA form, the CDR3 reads TGTGCCAGCAGCTTGGTGCAGGGGCTTGCTGGCTACACCTTC. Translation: CASSLVQGLAGYTF.

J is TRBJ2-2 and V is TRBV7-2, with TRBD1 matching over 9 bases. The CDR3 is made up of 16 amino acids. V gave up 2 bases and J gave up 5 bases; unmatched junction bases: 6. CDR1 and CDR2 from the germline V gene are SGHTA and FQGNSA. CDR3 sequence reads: CASSLTGGVGTGELFF. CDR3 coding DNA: TGTGCCAGCAGCTTAACAGGGGGCGTGGGGACCGGGGAGCTGTTTTTT.

The CDR3 here is CASSQAGLAGETYEQYF. The DNA for the CDR3 is TGCGCCAGCAGCCAAGCGGGACTAGCGGGGGAGACCTACGAGCAGTACTTC. The gene calls are TRBV4-1 and TRBJ2-7; 14 bases fit TRBD2. V was pared by 1 base and J by 2 bases, with 4 bases of the junction left unmatched. CDR1 MGHRA and CDR2 YSYEKL come from the germline V gene. This CDR3 region has 17 residues.

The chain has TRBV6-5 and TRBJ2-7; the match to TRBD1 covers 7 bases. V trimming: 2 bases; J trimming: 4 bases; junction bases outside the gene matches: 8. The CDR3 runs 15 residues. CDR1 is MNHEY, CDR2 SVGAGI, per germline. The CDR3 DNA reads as TGTGCCAGCAGTTACGGCACAGGGGAATTGTACGAGCAGTACTTC. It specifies CASSYGTGELYEQYF.

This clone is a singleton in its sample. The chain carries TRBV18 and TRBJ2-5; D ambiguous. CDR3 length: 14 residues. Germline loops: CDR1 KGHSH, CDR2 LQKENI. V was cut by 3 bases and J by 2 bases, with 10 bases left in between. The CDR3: CASSPPSKQETQYF. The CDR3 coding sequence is TGTGCCAGCTCACCCCCTAGTAAACAAGAGACCCAGTACTTC.

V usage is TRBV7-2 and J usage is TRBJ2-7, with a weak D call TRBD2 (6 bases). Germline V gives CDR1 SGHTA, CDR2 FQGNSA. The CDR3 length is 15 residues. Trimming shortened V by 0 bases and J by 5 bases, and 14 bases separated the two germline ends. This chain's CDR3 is CASSLARTGDNEQYF. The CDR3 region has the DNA TGTGCCAGCAGCTTAGCTCGTACGGGGGATAACGAGCAGTACTTC.

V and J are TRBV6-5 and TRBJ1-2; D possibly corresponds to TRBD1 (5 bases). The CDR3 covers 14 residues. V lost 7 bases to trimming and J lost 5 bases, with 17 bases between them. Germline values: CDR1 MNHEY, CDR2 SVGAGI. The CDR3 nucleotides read TGTGCCAGCAACGAGGGCGGGACGGCTTATGGCTACACCTTC. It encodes CASNEGGTAYGYTF.

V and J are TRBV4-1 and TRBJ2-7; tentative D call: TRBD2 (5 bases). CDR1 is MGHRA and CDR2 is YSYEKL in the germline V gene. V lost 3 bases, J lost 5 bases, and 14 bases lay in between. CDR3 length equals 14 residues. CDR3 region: CASSHSPEVDEQYF. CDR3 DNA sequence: TGCGCCAGCAGCCATAGCCCGGAGGTCGACGAGCAGTACTTC.

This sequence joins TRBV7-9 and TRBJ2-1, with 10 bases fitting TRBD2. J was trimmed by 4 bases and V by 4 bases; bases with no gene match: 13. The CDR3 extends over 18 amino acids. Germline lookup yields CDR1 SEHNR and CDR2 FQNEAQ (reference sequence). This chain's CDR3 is CASSSPGAGGPGYNEQFF. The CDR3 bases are TGTGCCAGCAGCTCCCCGGGAGCGGGGGGGCCGGGGTACAATGAGCAGTTCTTC. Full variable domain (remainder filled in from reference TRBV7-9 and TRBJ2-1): DTGVSQNPRHKITKRGQNVTFRCDPISEHNRLYWYRQTLGQGPEFLTYFQNEAQLEKSRLLSDRFSAERPKGSFSTLEIQRTEQGDSAMYLCASSSPGAGGPGYNEQFFGPGTRLTVL.

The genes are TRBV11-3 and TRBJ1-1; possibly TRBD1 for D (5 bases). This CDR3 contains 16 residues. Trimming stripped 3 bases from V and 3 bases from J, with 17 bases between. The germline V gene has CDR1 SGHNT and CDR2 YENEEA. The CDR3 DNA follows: TGTGCCAGCAGCTTTGGGGCAAGGCCGGGAGACACTGAAGCTTTCTTT. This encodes CASSFGARPGDTEAFF.

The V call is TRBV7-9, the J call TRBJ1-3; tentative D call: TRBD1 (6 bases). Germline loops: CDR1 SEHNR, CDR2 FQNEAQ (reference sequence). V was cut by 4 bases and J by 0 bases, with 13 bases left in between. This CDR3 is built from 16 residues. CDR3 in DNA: TGTGCCAGCAGCTCCGGACAGCCGAGCTCTGGAAACACCATATATTTT. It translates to CASSSGQPSSGNTIYF.

This chain's CDR3 is CASSSGGSYTDTQYF. CDR3 DNA: TGTGCCAGTAGTAGCGGGGGGTCCTACACAGATACGCAGTATTTT. The chain joins TRBV19 to TRBJ2-3; 8 nucleotides line up with TRBD2. The germline gives CDR1 LNHDA, CDR2 SQIVND (reference sequence). V gave up 4 bases and J gave up 2 bases; unmatched junction bases: 5. The CDR3 spans 15 residues. Full variable domain (rest looked up from reference TRBV19 and TRBJ2-3): DGGITQSPKYLFRKEGQNVTLSCEQNLNHDAMYWYRQDPGQGLRLIYYSQIVNDFQKGDIAEGYSVSREKKESFPLTVTSAQKNPTAFYLCASSSGGSYTDTQYFGPGTRLTVL.

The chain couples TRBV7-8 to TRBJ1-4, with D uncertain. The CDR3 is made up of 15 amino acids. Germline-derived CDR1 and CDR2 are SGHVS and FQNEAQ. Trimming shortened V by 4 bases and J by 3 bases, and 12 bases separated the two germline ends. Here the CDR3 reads CASSSPTGANEKLFF. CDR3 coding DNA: TGTGCCAGCAGCTCCCCCACCGGAGCTAATGAAAAACTGTTTTTT.

CDR3 protein: CASSFGQGDTEAFF. CDR3 coding DNA: TGTGCCAGCAGTTTCGGACAGGGTGACACTGAAGCTTTCTTT. V gene TRBV9 combines with J gene TRBJ1-1, with 8 bases identical to TRBD1. The germline V gene has CDR1 SGDLS and CDR2 YYNGEE. The CDR3 is 14 amino acids. V lost 5 bases to trimming and J lost 3 bases; unmatched junction nucleotides: 6. Supplemented by reference TRBV9 and TRBJ1-1, the full variable domain reads DSGVTQTPKHLITATGQRVTLRCSPRSGDLSVYWYQQSLDQGLQFLIQYYNGEERAKGNILERFSAQQFPDLHSELNLSSLELGDSALYFCASSFGQGDTEAFFGQGTRLTVV.

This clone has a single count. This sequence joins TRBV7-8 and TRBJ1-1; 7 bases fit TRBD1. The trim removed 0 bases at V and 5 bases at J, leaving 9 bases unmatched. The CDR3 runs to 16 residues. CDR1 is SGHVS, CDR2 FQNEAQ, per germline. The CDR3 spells CASSLAGPGGGTEAFF. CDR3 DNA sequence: TGTGCCAGCAGCTTAGCGGGGCCAGGGGGAGGTACTGAAGCTTTCTTT.

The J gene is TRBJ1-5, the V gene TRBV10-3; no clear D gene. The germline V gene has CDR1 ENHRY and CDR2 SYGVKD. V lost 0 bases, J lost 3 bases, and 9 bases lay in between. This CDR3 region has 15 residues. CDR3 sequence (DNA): TGTGCCATCAGTGAGTCGAGGGTGGACAATCAGCCCCAGCATTTT. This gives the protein CAISESRVDNQPQHF.

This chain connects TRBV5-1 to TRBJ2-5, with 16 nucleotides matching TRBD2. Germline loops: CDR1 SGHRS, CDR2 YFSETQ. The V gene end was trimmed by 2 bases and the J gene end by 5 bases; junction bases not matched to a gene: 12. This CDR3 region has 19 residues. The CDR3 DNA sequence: TGCGCCAGCAGCTTTACCGGGACTAGCGGGGGGGCCATCGTGGAGACCCAGTACTTC. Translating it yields CASSFTGTSGGAIVETQYF.

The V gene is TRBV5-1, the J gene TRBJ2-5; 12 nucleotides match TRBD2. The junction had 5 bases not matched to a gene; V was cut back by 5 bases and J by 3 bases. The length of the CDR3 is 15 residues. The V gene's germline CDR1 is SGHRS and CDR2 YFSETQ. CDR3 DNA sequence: TGCGCCAGCAGGGGGACTAGCGGGTTCAAAGAGACCCAGTACTTC. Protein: CASRGTSGFKETQYF. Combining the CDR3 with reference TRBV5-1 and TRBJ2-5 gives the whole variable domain KAGVTQTPRYLIKTRGQQVTLSCSPISGHRSVSWYQQTPGQGLQFLFEYFSETQRNKGNFPGRFSGRQFSNSRSEMNVSTLELGDSALYLCASRGTSGFKETQYFGPGTRLLVL.

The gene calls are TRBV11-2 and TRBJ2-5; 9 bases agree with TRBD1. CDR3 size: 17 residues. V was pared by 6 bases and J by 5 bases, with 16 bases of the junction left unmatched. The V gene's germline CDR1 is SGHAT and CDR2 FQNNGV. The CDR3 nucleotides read TGTGCCAGCAGACCCGGACAGGGGATGAGGGTCAGGGAGACCCAGTACTTC. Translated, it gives CASRPGQGMRVRETQYF.